This T cell receptor beta chain was sequenced during a study of immune cell composition in non-small cell lung cancer. Normal lung was sampled as far from the tumour as possible, at least 3 cm. DNA was extracted from unsorted cell suspensions stored frozen. The germline gives CDR1 SNHLY, CDR2 FYNNEI. V lost 3 bases and J lost 10, with 15 bases in between. The CDR3 is made up of 13 amino acids. Remarks on this clone: Antigen: not known.

Libraries were prepared by immunoSEQ multiplex PCR; TCRdb keeps only in-frame clonotypes and omits some of them. The sample carries 7,200 or so clones, under 70% recorded once. Whole-study results and caveats: Clones >0.5% enriched in tumour were rarer in adenocarcinoma (roughly 33%) than squamous (about 80%).

This clonotype was obtained from a human donor with non-small cell lung cancer. The chain joins TRBV2 to TRBJ1-1; D possibly corresponds to TRBD1 (5 bases). Sequencing was done on a sample of non-adjacent lung tissue. The CDR3 is CASSDWGLGGAFF. The CDR3 bases are TGTGCCAGCAGTGATTGGGGGTTGGGAGGAGCTTTCTTT.